This T cell receptor beta chain was found in a study of blood T cells in healthy people across ages. The second PCR ran roughly 6 to 11 cycles with a sample-barcoded 5' primer and J-beta primers. Individual samples furnished no less than 3 million CDR3-containing paired-end reads apiece. MiXCR, run by TCRdb on the 5' RACE reads, gives a single entry per CDR3 protein. Among about 930,000 distinct CDR3 sequences listed, 25% to 30% were seen once. The CDR3 is 14 residues long. The V end was cut by 2 bases, the J end by 2 bases, with 7 bases between. These data are also associated with another study on T cells of mothers and their children. From that second work: The whole RNA yield was converted to cDNA, around 1.4 ug per 15 ul.

The sequence was collected from a woman between 35 and 50 years old in good health. The V and J genes are TRBV12-3 or TRBV12-4 and TRBJ1-5, with D possibly being TRBD1 (5 bases). The source material was blood. CDR3 amino acids: CASSLNRRNQPQHF. The DNA of the CDR3 is TGTGCCAGCAGTTTAAACAGGCGCAATCAGCCCCAGCATTTT.